This T cell receptor beta chain is from a study of response to subunit inactivated influenza vaccine (dated by TCRdb to 2017 to 2018). With respect to the entire study: Deep quantitative profiling of the T cell receptor repertoire was used in the study to follow responses to a trivalent subunit inactivated influenza vaccine.

What the authors observed across the whole study: According to the authors, only a limited number of new T cells may be recruited by each seasonal influenza vaccination.

For this clonotype: Its antigen target is currently unknown. Within one base of it there is no much larger clone, and no base qualities were kept.

Receptors were amplified or captured by RT-PCR. Sequencing used an Illumina HiSeq 2500. TCRdb trimmed public reads at Q25 via fastp, called clones via MiXCR and kept in-frame beta chains. Rows matching on CDR3 protein sequence are summarized as one entry with the most common DNA and genes. Within this sample are around 850,000 distinct CDR3 sequences, with around a sixth of them counted one time only. Of the sample, about a tenth is held by the ten largest clones. Taken from cysteine to phenylalanine, the CDR3 has 12 residues. Here the CDR3 DNA is all that survives: 36 bases in frame from base 1. CDR1 and CDR2 are drawn from the germline V gene (reference sequence): DFQATT, SNEGSKA. Trimming takes 4 bases from V and 0 bases from J, and the germline ends sit 6 bases apart.

Source: PBMCs from blood, taken less than 6 days after vaccination. The V and J genes are TRBV20-1 and TRBJ2-5; TRBD1 might be the D gene, on 5 matching bases. The TCR originated in a man aged 50 to 59 who received an inactivated influenza vaccine. Donor details come from another sample of the same person, matched by shared clones. The sequence in DNA is TGCAGTGCTACACAGGACCAAGAGACCCAGTACTTC. This translates into CSATQDQETQYF.